The T cell receptor (beta chain) under discussion was sequenced for a study of preoperative IRX-2 immunotherapy in early breast cancer. TCRdb's table, derived via immunoSEQ multiplex PCR, lists solely in-frame clones and lacks some. The table lists some 25,000 clones, over 75% of them singletons. Treatment in this sample: preoperative locoregional IRX-2 cytokine immunotherapy. Germline loops: CDR1 LNHDA, CDR2 SQIVND (reference sequence). The CDR3 runs 16 residues. V lost 6 bases to trimming and J lost 5 bases, with 19 bases between them. The chain employs TRBV19 and TRBJ1-4; D gene ambiguous. Sequences were derived from tumor tissue, sampled after IRX-2 immunotherapy. This TCR was sampled from a human donor with breast cancer. Written as DNA, the CDR3 is TGTGCCAGTAGCCCTATTAAGGCGCCGAGAAATGAAAAACTGTTTTTT. This gives the protein CASSPIKAPRNEKLFF. Filled out from reference TRBV19 and TRBJ1-4, the complete variable domain reads DGGITQSPKYLFRKEGQNVTLSCEQNLNHDAMYWYRQDPGQGLRLIYYSQIVNDFQKGDIAEGYSVSREKKESFPLTVTSAQKNPTAFYLCASSPIKAPRNEKLFFGSGTQLSVL.